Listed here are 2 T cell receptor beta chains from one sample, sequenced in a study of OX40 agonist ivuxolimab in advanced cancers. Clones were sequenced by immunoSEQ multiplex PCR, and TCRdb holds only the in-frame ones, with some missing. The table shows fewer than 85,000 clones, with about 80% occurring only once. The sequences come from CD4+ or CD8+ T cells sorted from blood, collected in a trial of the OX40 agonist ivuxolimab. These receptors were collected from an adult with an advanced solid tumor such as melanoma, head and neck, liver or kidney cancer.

The CDR3 coding sequence is TGTGCCAGCAGCACACCCGGGGCCCATGGGGCTTTCGAGCAGTACTTC. Its protein product is CASSTPGAHGAFEQYF. The V gene is TRBV28, the J gene TRBJ2-7; either TRBD1 or TRBD2 may supply D (5 bases each). The CDR3 runs to 16 residues. Trimming pared 6 bases from V and 6 bases from J, leaving 24 bases between. CDR1 and CDR2 from the germline V gene are MDHEN and SYDVKM.

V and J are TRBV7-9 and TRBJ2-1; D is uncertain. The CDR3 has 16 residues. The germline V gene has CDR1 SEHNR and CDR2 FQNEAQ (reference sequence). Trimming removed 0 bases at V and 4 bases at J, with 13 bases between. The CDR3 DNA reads TGTGCCAGCAGCTTAGCGCTAGGGTTAGGGTACAATGAGCAGTTCTTC. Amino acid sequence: CASSLALGLGYNEQFF. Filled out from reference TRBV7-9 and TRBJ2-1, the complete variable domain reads DTGVSQNPRHKITKRGQNVTFRCDPISEHNRLYWYRQTLGQGPEFLTYFQNEAQLEKSRLLSDRFSAERPKGSFSTLEIQRTEQGDSAMYLCASSLALGLGYNEQFFGPGTRLTVL.